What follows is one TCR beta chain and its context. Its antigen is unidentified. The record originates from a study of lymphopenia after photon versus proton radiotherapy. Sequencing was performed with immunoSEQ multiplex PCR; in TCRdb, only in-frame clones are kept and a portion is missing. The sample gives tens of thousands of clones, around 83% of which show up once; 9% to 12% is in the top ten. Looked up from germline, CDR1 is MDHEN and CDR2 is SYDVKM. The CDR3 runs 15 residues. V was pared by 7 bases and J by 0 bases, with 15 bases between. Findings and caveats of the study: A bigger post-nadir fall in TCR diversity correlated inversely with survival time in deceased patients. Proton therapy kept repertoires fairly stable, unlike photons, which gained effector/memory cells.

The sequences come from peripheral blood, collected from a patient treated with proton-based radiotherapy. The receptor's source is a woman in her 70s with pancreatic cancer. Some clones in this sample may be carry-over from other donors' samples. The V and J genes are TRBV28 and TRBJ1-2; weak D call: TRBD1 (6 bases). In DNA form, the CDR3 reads TGTGCCAGCACTCCTCGAGGGGGAGCTAACTATGGCTACACCTTC. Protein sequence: CASTPRGGANYGYTF.